The TCR beta chain under discussion was sequenced for a study of molecular identifiers for immune sequencing clone quantification. Study summary: The replicates split RNA from approximately 20,000 or 100,000 naive CD8 cells five ways and sequenced four. Study-wide results and limits: A shared barcode on identical TCR molecules could lead to underestimated sizes for highly expanded clones.

TCRdb redid the calling of the PCR reads with MiXCR, one entry per CDR3 protein. The data show approximately 680,000 distinct CDR3 sequences, with 25% seen just once and approximately 0.75% held by the top ten. V lost 1 base and J 1 base, leaving 10 bases between the germline ends. The germline V gene encodes CDR1 DFQATT and CDR2 SNEGSKA (reference sequence). The CDR3 totals 14 residues. This clonotype was found a few times. Antigen unknown. Because it lacks the conserved phenylalanine or tryptophan at the end, this CDR3 is likely a read error. Libraries of naive CD8 T cells were made from about 20,000 to 1,000,000 sorted cells. They used 10%, 30% or 50% RNA. As CD8+CD4-CCR7+CD45RA+ cells, naive CD8 T cells were sorted.

The rearrangement links TRBV20-1 to TRBJ2-5, with D possibly matching TRBD2 (6 bases). The sequenced material came from naive CD8+ T cells from blood, with Jurkat cell RNA spiked in. Subset of the sample: FACS-sorted CD8+CD4-CCR7+CD45RA+ naive T cells. This TCR derives from a human donor in good health. Some libraries in this study had Jurkat cell RNA spiked in. The CDR3 is CSARAGDAQETQYL. Here the CDR3 DNA reads TGCAGTGCTAGAGCGGGGGACGCCCAAGAGACCCAGTACCTC.